The text below deals with one TCR beta chain. Its antigen remains unknown. These data belong to a study of PD-1 blockade in classical Hodgkin lymphoma. Study conclusions and caveats: The repertoire differences lack a defined cause, possibly disease activity or prior therapy. A reduction in baseline TCR diversity was reportedly seen in newly diagnosed patients relative to healthy donors.

Produced via immunoSEQ multiplex PCR; TCRdb's table is partial and in-frame only. The sample lists roughly 70,000 clones; 85% to 95% were seen once. Germline V lookup: CDR1 MNHEY, CDR2 SMNVEV (reference sequence). Trimming took off 6 bases at V and 6 bases at J, with 17 bases between the two ends. The CDR3 totals 14 residues. Time point denoted: newly diagnosed, previously untreated cHL patient sample. What served as comparison were PBMCs in newly diagnosed, untreated classical Hodgkin lymphoma. Sequencing was performed on peripheral blood mononuclear cells (PBMCs). V usage is TRBV27 and J usage is TRBJ1-2; TRBD1 is a possible D gene (5 bases). The clonotype comes from a human donor with classical Hodgkin lymphoma. The CDR3, as DNA: TGTGCCAGCAGCCCTCCAGGGCGGGGAGATGGCTACACCTTC. Translated: CASSPPGRGDGYTF.